This T cell receptor (beta chain) was recovered during a study of CD4+ T cells in melanoma. Using immunoSEQ multiplex PCR, the repertoire was profiled, and TCRdb retains in-frame clones only, with some absent. The repertoire holds 20,000 to 25,000 clones, with about 80% as singletons. The CDR3 has 14 amino acids. Germline V gene data show CDR1 as SGHNT and CDR2 as YYREEE (reference sequence). Losses at the gene ends were 4 bases for V and 4 bases for J; bases not matched to a gene: 6. The receptor comes from a human donor with melanoma. Sequencing was performed on cells from a culture (not recorded whether cultured in vitro). V is TRBV5-4 and J is TRBJ1-1; 8 bases agree with TRBD1. The CDR3 region has the DNA TGTGCCAGCAGCGACCTACAGGGGGGCACTGAAGCTTTCTTT. It specifies CASSDLQGGTEAFF.